This T cell receptor (beta chain) originates from a study of blood T cell repertoires in COVID-19. Study in general: Acute-phase and convalescent COVID-19 samples originated in the United States, Italy and Spain. From T cells, B-cell-depleted T cells, or PBMCs came the material, which was cDNA or gDNA.

Looked up from germline, CDR1 is LGHNA and CDR2 is YSLEER. This CDR3 spans 15 amino acids. V was cut by 1 base and J by 6 bases, with 10 bases left in between. Methods used by the authors: Estimation of nucleated cell counts relied on the amplification of reference gene primers. Some clones are missing from TCRdb's copy, which holds only in-frame ones; the method was immunoSEQ multiplex PCR. V and J calls and clone size come straight from that table; D and trimming were deduced from the DNA. The sample lists some 48,000 clones; about 84% were seen once. Sequences were obtained from peripheral blood. The chain carries TRBV4-3 and TRBJ1-6; D is perhaps TRBD1 (6 bases). The clonotype comes from a human donor in a cohort sampled during active COVID-19. In DNA, the CDR3 is TGCGCCAGCAGCCAAGGTACAGGGATTAATTCACCCCTCCACTTT. It codes for CASSQGTGINSPLHF.